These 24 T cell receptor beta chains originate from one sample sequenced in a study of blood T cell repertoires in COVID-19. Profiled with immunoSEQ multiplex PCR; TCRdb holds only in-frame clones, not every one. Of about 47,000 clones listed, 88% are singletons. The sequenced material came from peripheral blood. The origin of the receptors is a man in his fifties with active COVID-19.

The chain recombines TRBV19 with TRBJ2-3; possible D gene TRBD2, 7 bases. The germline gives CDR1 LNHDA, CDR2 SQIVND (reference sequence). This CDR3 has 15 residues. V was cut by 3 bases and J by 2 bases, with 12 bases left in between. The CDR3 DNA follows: TGTGCCAGTAGTATCCTCCGGGGGGCCACAGATACGCAGTATTTT. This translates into CASSILRGATDTQYF.

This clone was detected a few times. CDR3 sequence (DNA): TGCGCCAGCAGCTTGCCAGGGGGCTCATCCCCATCGGGCGAGCAGTACTTC. Translating gives CASSLPGGSSPSGEQYF. This rearrangement joins TRBV5-1 to TRBJ2-7, with 8 bases fitting TRBD1. Trimming cost V 1 base and J 6 bases; bases outside gene matches: 15. This CDR3 is built from 17 residues. Germline lookup yields CDR1 SGHRS and CDR2 YFSETQ.

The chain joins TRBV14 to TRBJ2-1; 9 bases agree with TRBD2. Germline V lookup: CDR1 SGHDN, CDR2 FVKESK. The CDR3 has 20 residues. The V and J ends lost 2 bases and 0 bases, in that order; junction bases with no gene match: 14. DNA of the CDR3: TGTGCCAGCAGCCAAAAACCGGGACTAGCTCGACCTAGCTCCTACAATGAGCAGTTCTTC. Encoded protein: CASSQKPGLARPSSYNEQFF.

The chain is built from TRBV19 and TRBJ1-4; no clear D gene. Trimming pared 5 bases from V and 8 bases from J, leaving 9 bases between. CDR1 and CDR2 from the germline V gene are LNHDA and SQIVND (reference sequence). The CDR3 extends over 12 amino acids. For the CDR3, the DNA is TGTGCCAGTAGTCTCGGAGGGGAAAAACTGTTTTTT. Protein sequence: CASSLGGEKLFF.

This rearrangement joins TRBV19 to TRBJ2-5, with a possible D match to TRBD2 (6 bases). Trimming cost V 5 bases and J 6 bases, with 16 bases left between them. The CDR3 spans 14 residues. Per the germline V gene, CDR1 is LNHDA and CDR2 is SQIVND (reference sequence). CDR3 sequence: CASSPGSGLKTQYF. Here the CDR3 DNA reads TGTGCCAGTAGTCCTGGGAGCGGGTTGAAGACCCAGTACTTC. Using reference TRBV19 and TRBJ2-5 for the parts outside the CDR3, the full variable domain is DGGITQSPKYLFRKEGQNVTLSCEQNLNHDAMYWYRQDPGQGLRLIYYSQIVNDFQKGDIAEGYSVSREKKESFPLTVTSAQKNPTAFYLCASSPGSGLKTQYFGPGTRLLVL.

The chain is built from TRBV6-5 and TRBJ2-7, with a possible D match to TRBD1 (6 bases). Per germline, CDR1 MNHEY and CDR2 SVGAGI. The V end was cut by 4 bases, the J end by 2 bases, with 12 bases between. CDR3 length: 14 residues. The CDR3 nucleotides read TGTGCCAGCAGTTCCACAGGGTCGGCCTACGAGCAGTACTTC. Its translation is CASSSTGSAYEQYF.

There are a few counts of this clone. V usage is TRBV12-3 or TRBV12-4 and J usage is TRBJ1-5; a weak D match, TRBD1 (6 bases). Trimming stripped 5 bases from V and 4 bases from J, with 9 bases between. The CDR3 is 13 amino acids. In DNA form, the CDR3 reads TGTGCCAGCAGTGCTACAGGGAATCAGCCCCAGCATTTT. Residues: CASSATGNQPQHF.

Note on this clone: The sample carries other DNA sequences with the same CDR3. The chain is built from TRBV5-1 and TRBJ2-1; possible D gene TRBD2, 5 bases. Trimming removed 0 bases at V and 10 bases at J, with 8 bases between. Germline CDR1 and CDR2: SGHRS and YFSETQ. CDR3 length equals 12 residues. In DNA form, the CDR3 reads TGCGCCAGCAGCTTGGAGGAGGCCGAGCAGTTCTTC. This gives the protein CASSLEEAEQFF.

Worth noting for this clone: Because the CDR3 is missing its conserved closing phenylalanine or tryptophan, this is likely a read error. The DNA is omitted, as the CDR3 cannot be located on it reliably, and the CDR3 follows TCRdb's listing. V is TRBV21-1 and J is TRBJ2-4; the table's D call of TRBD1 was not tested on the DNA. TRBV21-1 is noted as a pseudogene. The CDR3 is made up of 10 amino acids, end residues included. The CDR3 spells CASSKGPDYV.

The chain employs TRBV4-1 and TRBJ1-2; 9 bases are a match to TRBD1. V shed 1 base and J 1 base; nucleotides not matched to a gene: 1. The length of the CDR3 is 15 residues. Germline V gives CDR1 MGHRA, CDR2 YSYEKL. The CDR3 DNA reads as TGCGCCAGCAGCCAAGGGACAGGGGATAACTATGGCTACACCTTC. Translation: CASSQGTGDNYGYTF.

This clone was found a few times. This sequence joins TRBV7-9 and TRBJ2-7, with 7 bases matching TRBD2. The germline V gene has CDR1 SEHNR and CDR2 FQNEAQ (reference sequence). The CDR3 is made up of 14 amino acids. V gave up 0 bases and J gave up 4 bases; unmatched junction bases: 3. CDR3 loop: CASSLAGGNYEQYF. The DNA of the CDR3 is TGTGCCAGCAGCTTAGCGGGGGGGAATTACGAGCAGTACTTC.

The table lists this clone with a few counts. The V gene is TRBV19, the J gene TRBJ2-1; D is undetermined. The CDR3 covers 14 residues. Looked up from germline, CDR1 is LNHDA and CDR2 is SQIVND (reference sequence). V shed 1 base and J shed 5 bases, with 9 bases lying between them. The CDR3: CASSIGLRNNEQFF. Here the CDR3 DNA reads TGTGCCAGTAGTATAGGACTGCGAAACAATGAGCAGTTCTTC. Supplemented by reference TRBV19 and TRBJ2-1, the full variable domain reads DGGITQSPKYLFRKEGQNVTLSCEQNLNHDAMYWYRQDPGQGLRLIYYSQIVNDFQKGDIAEGYSVSREKKESFPLTVTSAQKNPTAFYLCASSIGLRNNEQFFGPGTRLTVL.

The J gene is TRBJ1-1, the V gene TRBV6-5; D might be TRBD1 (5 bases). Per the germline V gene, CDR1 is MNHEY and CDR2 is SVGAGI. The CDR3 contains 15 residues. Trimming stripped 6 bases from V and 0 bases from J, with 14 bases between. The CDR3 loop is CASRAGTQMNTEAFF. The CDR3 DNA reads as TGTGCCAGCAGGGCAGGGACTCAGATGAACACTGAAGCTTTCTTT.

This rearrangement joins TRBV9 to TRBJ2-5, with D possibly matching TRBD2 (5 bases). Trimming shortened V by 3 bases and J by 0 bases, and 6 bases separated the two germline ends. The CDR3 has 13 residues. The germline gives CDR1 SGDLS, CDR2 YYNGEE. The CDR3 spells CASSAGNQETQYF. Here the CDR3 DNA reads TGTGCCAGCAGCGCCGGGAACCAAGAGACCCAGTACTTC.

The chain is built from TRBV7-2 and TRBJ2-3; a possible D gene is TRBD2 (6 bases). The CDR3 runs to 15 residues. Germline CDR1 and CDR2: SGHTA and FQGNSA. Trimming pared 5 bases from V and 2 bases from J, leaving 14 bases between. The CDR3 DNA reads TGTGCCAGCAGCCCTCCTAGCGTTTACACAGATACGCAGTATTTT. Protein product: CASSPPSVYTDTQYF.

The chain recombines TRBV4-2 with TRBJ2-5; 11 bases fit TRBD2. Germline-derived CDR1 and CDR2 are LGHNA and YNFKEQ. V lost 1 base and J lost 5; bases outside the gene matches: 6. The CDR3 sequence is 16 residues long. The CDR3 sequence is CASSQGLAGGDETQYF. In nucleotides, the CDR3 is TGTGCCAGCAGCCAAGGGCTAGCGGGAGGAGATGAGACCCAGTACTTC.

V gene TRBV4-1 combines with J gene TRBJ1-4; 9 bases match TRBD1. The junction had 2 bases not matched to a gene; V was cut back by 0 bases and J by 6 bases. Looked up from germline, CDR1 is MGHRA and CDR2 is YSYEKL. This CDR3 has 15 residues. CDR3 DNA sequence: TGCGCCAGCAGCCAAGAGGGACAGGGTTATGAAAAACTGTTTTTT. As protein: CASSQEGQGYEKLFF.

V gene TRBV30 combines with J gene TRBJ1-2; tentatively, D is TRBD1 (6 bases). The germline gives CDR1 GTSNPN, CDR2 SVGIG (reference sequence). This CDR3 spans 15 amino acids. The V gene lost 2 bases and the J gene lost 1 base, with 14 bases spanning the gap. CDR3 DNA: TGTGCCTGGAGTATCGGGGGGCTGTTTAACTATGGCTACACCTTC. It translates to CAWSIGGLFNYGYTF.

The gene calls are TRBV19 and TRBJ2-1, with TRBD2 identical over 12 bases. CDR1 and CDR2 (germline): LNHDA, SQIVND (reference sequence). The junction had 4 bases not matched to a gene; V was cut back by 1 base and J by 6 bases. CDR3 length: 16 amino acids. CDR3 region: CASSIVLAGGSNEQFF. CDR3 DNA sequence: TGTGCCAGTAGTATAGTGCTAGCGGGAGGGTCCAATGAGCAGTTCTTC.

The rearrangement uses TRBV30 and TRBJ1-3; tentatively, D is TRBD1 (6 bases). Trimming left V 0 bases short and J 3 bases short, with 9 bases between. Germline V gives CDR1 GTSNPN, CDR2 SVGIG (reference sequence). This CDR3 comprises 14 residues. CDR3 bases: TGTGCCTGGAGTGTAAGGGGGTATGGAAACACCATATATTTT. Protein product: CAWSVRGYGNTIYF.

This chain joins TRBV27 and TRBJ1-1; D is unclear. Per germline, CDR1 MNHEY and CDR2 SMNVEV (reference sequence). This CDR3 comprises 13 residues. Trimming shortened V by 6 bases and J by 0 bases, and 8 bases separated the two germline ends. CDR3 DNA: TGTGCCAGCAGCCAGAGGATGAACACTGAAGCTTTCTTT. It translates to CASSQRMNTEAFF.

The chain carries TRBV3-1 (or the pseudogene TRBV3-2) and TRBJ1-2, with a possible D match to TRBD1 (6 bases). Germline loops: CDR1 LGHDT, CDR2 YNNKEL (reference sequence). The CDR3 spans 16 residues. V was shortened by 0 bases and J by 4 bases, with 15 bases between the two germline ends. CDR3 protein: CASSQEGGRRAYGYTF. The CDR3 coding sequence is TGTGCCAGCAGCCAAGAAGGGGGACGGAGAGCCTATGGCTACACCTTC.

The CDR3 bases are TGTGCCACCAAACCGAGCTCCTATAATTCACCCCTCCACTTT. It encodes CATKPSSYNSPLHF. The rearrangement uses TRBV7-9 and TRBJ1-6, with D unresolved. The CDR3 is made up of 14 amino acids. Germline CDR1 and CDR2: SEHNR and FQNEAQ (reference sequence). V dropped 10 bases and J dropped 0 bases, with 10 bases sitting between them.

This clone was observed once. The CDR3 sequence is CASSPLGREQFF. The DNA of the CDR3 is TGTGCCAGCAGCCCCTTGGGGCGTGAGCAGTTCTTC. The V gene is TRBV28, the J gene TRBJ2-1; tentative D call: TRBD1 (5 bases). The CDR3 runs 12 residues. Trimming took 6 bases from V and 9 from J, leaving 12 bases between them. Germline-derived CDR1 and CDR2 are MDHEN and SYDVKM. The complete variable domain, with remaining parts taken from reference TRBV28 and TRBJ2-1, reads DVKVTQSSRYLVKRTGEKVFLECVQDMDHENMFWYRQDPGLGLRLIYFSYDVKMKEKGDIPEGYSVSREKKERFSLILESASTNQTSMYLCASSPLGREQFFGPGTRLTVL.